This entry lists 16 T cell receptor beta chains sequenced from one sample in a study of OX40 agonist ivuxolimab in advanced cancers. Sequenced by immunoSEQ multiplex PCR; TCRdb stores in-frame clones only, minus some. The table records about 43,000 clones, roughly 86% of them present only once. The sequences come from CD4+ or CD8+ T cells sorted from blood, collected in a trial of the OX40 agonist ivuxolimab. The receptor source for this set is an adult with an advanced solid tumor such as melanoma, head and neck, liver or kidney cancer.

V and J are TRBV14 and TRBJ2-1; 8 bases line up with TRBD2. CDR1 and CDR2 from the germline V gene are SGHDN and FVKESK. The CDR3 sequence is 16 residues long. Unmatched junction bases numbered 9, after V lost 4 bases and J lost 4 bases. CDR3: CASSPGGRGAYNEQFF. CDR3 DNA: TGTGCCAGCAGCCCCGGGGGGCGGGGGGCTTACAATGAGCAGTTCTTC. Full variable domain (missing parts from reference TRBV14 and TRBJ2-1): EAGVTQFPSHSVIEKGQTVTLRCDPISGHDNLYWYRRVMGKEIKFLLHFVKESKQDESGMPNNRFLAERTGGTYSTLKVQPAELEDSGVYFCASSPGGRGAYNEQFFGPGTRLTVL.

This clone turned up a few times. CDR3 nucleotides: TGTGCCAGCAGTTACTCCTCGGGAAGGGAAGGCTACACCTTC. This codes for CASSYSSGREGYTF. The chain carries TRBV6-5 and TRBJ1-2, with D unresolved. This CDR3 is 14 amino acids long. Between the trimmed V and J ends, which lost 0 bases and 8 bases, there was a span of 13 bases. Germline loops: CDR1 MNHEY, CDR2 SVGAGI.

This clone was detected only a few times. The chain links TRBV20-1 to TRBJ2-7, with 8 bases fitting TRBD1. V shed 7 bases, J shed 5 bases, and the junction held 4 bases outside the gene matches. The CDR3 runs to 11 residues. Looked up from germline, CDR1 is DFQATT and CDR2 is SNEGSKA (reference sequence). The CDR3 loop reads CSVAGGHEQYF. The CDR3 nucleotides read TGCAGTGTGGCAGGGGGCCACGAGCAGTACTTC.

This sequence joins TRBV6-6 and TRBJ1-1; TRBD1 matches at 11 bases. Germline CDR1 reads MNHNY; CDR2 reads SVGAGI (reference sequence). The CDR3 is made up of 15 amino acids. The junction had 2 bases not matched to a gene; V was cut back by 2 bases and J by 3 bases. CDR3: CASSYRGQGDTEAFF. As DNA, the CDR3 is TGTGCCAGCAGTTACCGGGGACAGGGGGACACTGAAGCTTTCTTT.

Regarding this clone: At one of its ends the junction is not consistent with the germline gene, which may arise from a read error. Different DNA sequences within this sample yield the same CDR3. The CDR3 spells CASSSPGGGRETQYF. The DNA for the CDR3 is TGTGCTAGCAGTTCCCCCGGGGGCGGGAGAGAGACCCAGTACTTC. This chain uses TRBV6-6 with TRBJ2-5; weak D call: TRBD2 (7 bases). CDR3 length: 15 residues. The germline gives CDR1 MNHNY, CDR2 SVGAGI (reference sequence).

This clone is a singleton in its sample. The genes are TRBV6-1 and TRBJ2-2; 9 bases are a match to TRBD1. The CDR3 covers 15 residues. CDR1 and CDR2 (germline): MNHNS, SASEGT. The V and J ends lost 4 bases and 7 bases, in that order; junction bases with no gene match: 7. The CDR3 sequence: CASSVRTGAGGELFF. DNA of the CDR3: TGTGCCAGCAGTGTACGGACAGGGGCGGGCGGGGAGCTGTTTTTT.

Here the CDR3 DNA reads TGTGCCAGCAGCCCGAGTAGCGGGGGCCAGGGCGAGACCCAGTACTTC. It translates to CASSPSSGGQGETQYF. The genes are TRBV5-4 and TRBJ2-5; 9 bases agree with TRBD2. Trimming at V came to 4 bases and at J to 5 bases, leaving 12 bases not matched to a gene. There are 16 residues in the CDR3. In germline, CDR1 is SGHNT, CDR2 YYREEE (reference sequence).

The chain has TRBV15 and TRBJ1-6, with unresolved D. The CDR3 consists of 13 residues. Germline V gives CDR1 LNHNV, CDR2 YYDKDF (reference sequence). V lost 1 base to trimming and J lost 12 bases, with 10 bases between them. This CDR3 is CATSRAMGIPLHF. The DNA of the CDR3 is TGTGCCACCAGCAGAGCGATGGGGATACCCCTCCACTTT.

This chain uses TRBV10-3 with TRBJ1-6, with a tentative D call TRBD1 (5 bases). CDR1 and CDR2 (germline): ENHRY, SYGVKD. This CDR3 has 14 residues. Trimming removed 2 bases at V and 9 bases at J, with 11 bases between. The CDR3 loop is CAISEDSEGSPLHF. DNA for the CDR3: TGTGCCATCAGTGAGGACAGTGAGGGTTCACCCCTCCACTTT.

The chain joins TRBV28 to TRBJ1-2; 12 bases align to TRBD1. The germline CDR1 and CDR2 sequences are MDHEN and SYDVKM. Trimming at V came to 6 bases and at J to 5 bases, leaving 7 bases not matched to a gene. This CDR3 spans 15 amino acids. The CDR3 nucleotides read TGTGCCAGCAGGGGGACAGGGGGCTTAGGTTATGGCTACACCTTC. Its protein product is CASRGTGGLGYGYTF.

The gene calls are TRBV6-1 and TRBJ2-3; a weak D match, TRBD1 (6 bases). The CDR3 has 15 amino acids. Germline CDR1 reads MNHNS; CDR2 reads SASEGT. V lost 5 bases to trimming and J lost 2 bases, with 14 bases between them. This CDR3 reads CASSPSDSSTDTQYF. DNA of the CDR3: TGTGCCAGCAGTCCTTCGGACAGCTCCACAGATACGCAGTATTTT.

The V call is TRBV13, the J call TRBJ2-3; D is unresolved. CDR1 PRHDT and CDR2 FYEKMQ come from the germline V gene (reference sequence). There are 15 residues in the CDR3. Trimming cost V 0 bases and J 2 bases, with 9 bases left between them. CDR3 nucleotides: TGTGCCAGCAGCTTAGGCGGCCAAATCACAGATACGCAGTATTTT. Translating gives CASSLGGQITDTQYF.

V is TRBV5-4 and J is TRBJ2-2; 8 bases are a match to TRBD1. Germline V lookup: CDR1 SGHNT, CDR2 YYREEE (reference sequence). The V segment lost 3 bases and the J segment 1 base; nucleotides outside the gene matches: 2. The CDR3 has 15 residues. The CDR3 region is CASSSGTGNTGELFF. DNA for the CDR3: TGTGCCAGCAGCTCTGGGACAGGGAACACCGGGGAGCTGTTTTTT.

The chain joins TRBV5-6 to TRBJ1-5, with 8 bases fitting TRBD1. With 2 bases clipped from V and 6 bases from J, the junction kept 10 bases outside the gene matches. Germline CDR1 SGHDT, CDR2 YYEEEE. The CDR3 is made up of 16 amino acids. The CDR3: CASSFGGQGAAQPQHF. CDR3 nucleotides: TGTGCCAGCAGCTTCGGTGGGCAGGGGGCAGCTCAGCCCCAGCATTTT.

CDR3 protein: CASSLSPNSGNTIYF. CDR3 coding DNA: TGTGCCAGCAGCTTAAGCCCGAATTCTGGAAACACCATATATTTT. The chain joins TRBV11-1 to TRBJ1-3; D call uncertain. This CDR3 has 15 amino acids. Trimming shortened V by 2 bases and J by 1 base, and 9 bases separated the two germline ends. Per germline, CDR1 SGHAT and CDR2 FQDESV (reference sequence).

This chain connects TRBV2 to TRBJ2-1; a possible D gene is TRBD2 (5 bases). Germline-derived CDR1 and CDR2 are SNHLY and FYNNEI. This CDR3 is built from 14 residues. The V end lost 7 bases, the J end lost 7 bases, and 17 bases lay between the germline ends. As DNA, the CDR3 is TGTGCCAGCAACGTTGGCAGGACTGGGAATGAGCAGTTCTTC. It is translated as CASNVGRTGNEQFF.